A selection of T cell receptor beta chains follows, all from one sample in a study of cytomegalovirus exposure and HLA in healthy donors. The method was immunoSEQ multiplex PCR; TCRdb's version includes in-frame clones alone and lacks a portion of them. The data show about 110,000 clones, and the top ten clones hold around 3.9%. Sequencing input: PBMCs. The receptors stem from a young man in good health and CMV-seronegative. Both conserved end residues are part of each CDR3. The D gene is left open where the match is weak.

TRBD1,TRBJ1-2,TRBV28,TGTGCCAACAGTTCACTCATAACAGGGGGCCGTGGCTACACCTTC,CANSSLITGGRGYTF
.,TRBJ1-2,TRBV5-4,TGTGCCAGCAGCTTGGATCGATATATGAGGGATGGCTACACCTTC,CASSLDRYMRDGYTF
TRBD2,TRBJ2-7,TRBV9,TGTGCCAGCAGCACCCAAGTGGGGACAATGGGACTAGCGGGCTCCTACGAGCAGTACTTC,CASSTQVGTMGLAGSYEQYF
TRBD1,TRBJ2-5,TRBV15,TGTGCCACCAGCGCCCGGGACAGACCTCAAGAGACCCAGTACTTC,CATSARDRPQETQYF
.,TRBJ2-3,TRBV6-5,TGTGCCAGCAGTCCCTACGTACGCGATACGCAGTATTTT,CASSPYVRDTQYF
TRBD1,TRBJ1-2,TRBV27,TGTGCCAGCAGTTCATCGCGACAGGGCGGGACTAACTATGGCTACACCTTC,CASSSSRQGGTNYGYTF
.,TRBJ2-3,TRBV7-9,TGTGCCAGCAGCTTAACCACCGGGGATACGCAGTATTTT,CASSLTTGDTQYF
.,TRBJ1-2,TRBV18,TGTGCCAGCTCACCGGGTAATACAGTCGCCGGGGGAGGCTACACCTTC,CASSPGNTVAGGGYTF
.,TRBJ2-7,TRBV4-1,TGCGCCAGCAGCCCGGGAGACTACGAGCAGTACTTC,CASSPGDYEQYF
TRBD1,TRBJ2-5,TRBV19,TGTGCCAGTAGTATTGGACAGGGTATAGAGACCCAGTACTTC,CASSIGQGIETQYF
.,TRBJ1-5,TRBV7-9,TGTGCCAGCAGCCCCGGGATCAGGGAGGAGCCCCAGCATTTT,CASSPGIREEPQHF
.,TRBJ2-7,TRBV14,TGTGCCAGCAGCAGTAACCGGGACAACCGCTACGAGCAGTACTTC,CASSSNRDNRYEQYF
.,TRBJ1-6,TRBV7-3,TGTGCCAGCAGCTTAACTGGGCGTCCACCCCTCCACTTT,CASSLTGRPPLHF
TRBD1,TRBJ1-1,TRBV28,TGTGCCAGCAGTTCACCGGGACAGGGAAACACTGAAGCTTTCTTT,CASSSPGQGNTEAFF
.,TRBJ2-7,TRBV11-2,TGTGCCAGCAGCTTAGGGCTGCAGGCCCTGATGGAGCAGTACTTC,CASSLGLQALMEQYF
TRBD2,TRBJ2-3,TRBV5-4,TGTGCCAGCAGCTTGGGGGCGGGGGGGCCGGCAGATACGCAGTATTTT,CASSLGAGGPADTQYF
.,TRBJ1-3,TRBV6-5,TGTGCCAGCAGTCGGACAGTTTCTGGAAACACCATATATTTT,CASSRTVSGNTIYF
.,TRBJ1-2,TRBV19,TGTGCCAGTAGTACACAGGGAGACTATGGCTACACCTTC,CASSTQGDYGYTF
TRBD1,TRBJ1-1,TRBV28,TGTGCCAGCAGTCTAACAGGGGGAACTGAAGCTTTCTTT,CASSLTGGTEAFF
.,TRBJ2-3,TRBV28,TGTGCCAGCAGTTTATCAGGATCTCACACAGATACGCAGTATTTT,CASSLSGSHTDTQYF
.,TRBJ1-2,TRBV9,TGTGCCAGCAGTCGAGGAGGGGGGGGATTTCAAGGCTACACCTTC,CASSRGGGGFQGYTF
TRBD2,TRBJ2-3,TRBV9,TGTGCCAGCAGCGCCCTTTCCGGGACTAGCGGGAATGGAGATACGCAGTATTTT,CASSALSGTSGNGDTQYF
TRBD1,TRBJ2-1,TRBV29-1,TGCAGCGGATTGGGACAGGGCTACGGTGAGCAGTTCTTC,CSGLGQGYGEQFF
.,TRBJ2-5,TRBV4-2,TGTGCCAGCAGCCATCGTGGGGCGCAAGGGACCCAGTACTTC,CASSHRGAQGTQYF
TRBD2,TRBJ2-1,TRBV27,TGTGCCAGCTCATATACTAGCGGGAGGGCCCATGAGCAGTTCTTC,CASSYTSGRAHEQFF
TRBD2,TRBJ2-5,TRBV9,TGTGCCAGCAGCGCCTCGCTAGCGGGAGGAGAGACCCAGTACTTC,CASSASLAGGETQYF
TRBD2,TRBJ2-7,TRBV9,TGTGCCAACCGATTAGCGGGGGCCGCCTACGAGCAGTACTTC,CANRLAGAAYEQYF
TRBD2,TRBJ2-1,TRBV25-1,TGTGCCAGCAGTGACACCTCCGGTGTAGCGGGGTACTACAATGAGCAGTTCTTC,CASSDTSGVAGYYNEQFF
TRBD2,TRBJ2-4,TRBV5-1,TGCGCCAGCAGCCGCGGACTAGCGGCCCAAAACATTCAGTACTTC,CASSRGLAAQNIQYF